The source of this T cell receptor beta chain is a study of blood T cell repertoires in COVID-19. Study-wide background: COVID-19 samples collected from the United States, Italy and Spain covered acute and convalescent phases.

Authors' data handling: Estimation of nucleated cell counts relied on the amplification of reference gene primers. Clones were read by immunoSEQ multiplex PCR, and TCRdb kept only the in-frame ones, dropping some. That table gives V, J and clone size, and the DNA gave D and trimming. The sample lists roughly 190,000 clones; roughly 80% were seen once. This CDR3 is built from 13 residues. Trimming pared 6 bases from V and 5 bases from J, leaving 12 bases between. Sequenced material: peripheral blood. The sequence was collected from a woman aged 40 to 50 with COVID-19, enrolled during active disease. This rearrangement joins TRBV12-3 or TRBV12-4 to TRBJ2-3, with a tentative D call TRBD2 (6 bases). The CDR3 loop reads CASSLGTEDTQYF. The CDR3 nucleotides are TGTGCCAGCAGCCTCGGGACTGAAGATACGCAGTATTTT.